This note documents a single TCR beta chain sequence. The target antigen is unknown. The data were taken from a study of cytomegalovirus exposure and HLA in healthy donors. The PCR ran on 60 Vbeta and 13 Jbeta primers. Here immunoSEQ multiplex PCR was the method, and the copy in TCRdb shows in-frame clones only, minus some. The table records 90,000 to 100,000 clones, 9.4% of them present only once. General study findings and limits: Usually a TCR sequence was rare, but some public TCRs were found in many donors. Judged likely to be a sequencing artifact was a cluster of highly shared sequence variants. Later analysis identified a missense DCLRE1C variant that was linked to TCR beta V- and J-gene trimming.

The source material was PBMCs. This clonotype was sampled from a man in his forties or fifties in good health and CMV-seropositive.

The CDR3 nucleotides read TGTGCCAGCACCAAATTTAGCGGGAGGTCCTACAATGAGCAGTTCTTC. This translates into CASTKFSGRSYNEQFF. The chain joins TRBV7-9 to TRBJ2-1; 10 positions agree with TRBD2. Germline CDR1 SEHNR, CDR2 FQNEAQ (reference sequence). Trimming at V came to 7 bases and at J to 1 base, leaving 7 bases not matched to a gene. There are 16 residues in the CDR3.